A single sample is the source of the 26 T cell receptor beta chains below, sequenced in a study of blood T cells in healthy people across ages. Alongside a J-beta primer mix, a sample-barcoded 5' primer served in a second PCR lasting roughly 6 to 11 cycles. In TCRdb, the 5' RACE reads were re-called with MiXCR into one record per CDR3 protein. The table lists about 510,000 distinct CDR3 sequences, roughly a quarter of them singletons, with 3% to 4% in the top ten. The same data also went into a second study, on T cells of mothers and their children.

The specimen was blood. The receptors were sampled from a boy younger than 10 in good health.

This clonotype turned up a few times. The junction shows a germline mismatch at one end, possibly a read error. The chain employs TRBV12-3 or TRBV12-4 and TRBJ1-2; the D is unclear. The CDR3 runs to 12 residues. The CDR3 is CVSSFSNYGYTF. CDR3 bases: TGTGTCAGCAGTTTCTCCAACTATGGCTACACCTTC.

The rearrangement links TRBV5-6 to TRBJ2-1; 10 bases are shared with TRBD2. CDR1 SGHDT and CDR2 YYEEEE come from the germline V gene. J lost 4 bases, V lost 3 bases, and 4 bases had no gene match. CDR3 length equals 15 residues. This CDR3 is CASSSSGSVYNEQFF. The CDR3 bases are TGTGCCAGCAGCTCTAGCGGGAGTGTTTACAATGAGCAGTTCTTC.

This sequence joins TRBV6-1 and TRBJ2-7, with TRBD1 as a possible D gene (6 bases). V lost 4 bases and J lost 4, with 20 bases in between. Germline V gives CDR1 MNHNS, CDR2 SASEGT. There are 16 residues in the CDR3. DNA for the CDR3: TGTGCCAGCAGTGCGGTCAACAGGGATCAGGGGTACGAGCAGTACGTC. It specifies CASSAVNRDQGYEQYV.

This clonotype was counted a few times. This chain links TRBV6-1 with TRBJ2-1; D is undetermined. The germline gives CDR1 MNHNS, CDR2 SASEGT. CDR3 length: 16 amino acids. Trimming stripped 2 bases from V and 0 bases from J, with 11 bases between. The CDR3 region has the DNA TGTGCCAGCAGTGAATCTGGGTCCTTCTCCTACAATGAGCAGTTCTTC. This gives the protein CASSESGSFSYNEQFF.

This clonotype has only a few counts. V usage is TRBV7-8 and J usage is TRBJ1-3, with TRBD1 identical over 8 bases. V lost 7 bases, J lost 4 bases, and 6 bases stayed unmatched. In germline, CDR1 is SGHVS, CDR2 FQNEAQ. This CDR3 has 14 residues. The CDR3 sequence is CASTGTGLGNTIYF. CDR3 nucleotide sequence: TGTGCCAGCACCGGGACAGGTTTAGGAAACACCATATATTTT.

This chain joins TRBV5-1 and TRBJ2-5; 7 bases agree with TRBD1. Germline V gives CDR1 SGHRS, CDR2 YFSETQ. Germline trimming cut 4 bases from V and 11 bases from J; bases unmatched to any gene: 14. The CDR3 is 14 amino acids. The chain's CDR3 is CASSTGTETGEQYF. The CDR3, as DNA: TGCGCCAGCAGCACCGGGACAGAGACCGGAGAGCAGTACTTC.

This clonotype was picked up a small number of times. The rearrangement uses TRBV29-1 and TRBJ2-5; possible D gene TRBD1, 6 bases. The DNA end favors TRBJ2-7, so the J call may be wrong. Germline lookup yields CDR1 SQVTM and CDR2 ANQGSEA. This CDR3 is built from 14 residues. CDR3 nucleotide sequence: TGCAGCGCCACGACAGGTATGCGAACTCGCGAGCAGTACTTC. This gives the protein CSATTGMRTREQYF.

As concerns this clonotype: A read error may be the cause here, since a much bigger clone is one base away. This rearrangement joins TRBV12-5 to TRBJ2-7; TRBD1 matches 11 bases. Looked up from germline, CDR1 is LGHNT and CDR2 is FRNRAP. The CDR3 sequence is 16 residues long. The CDR3 protein is CASGSPPGTGGYEQCF. CDR3 bases: TGTGCTAGTGGTTCCCCACCCGGGACAGGGGGGTACGAGCAGTGCTTC.

The table lists this clonotype with a few counts. The chain couples TRBV18 to TRBJ2-5, with 8 positions matching TRBD2. The J call may be incorrect, as the DNA end agrees better with TRBJ2-1. CDR1 is KGHSH and CDR2 is LQKENI in the germline V gene. The CDR3 runs 16 residues. CDR3 nucleotide sequence: TGTGCCAGCTCACCACTGGCGGGGGGAGCCTACAATGAGCAGTTCTTC. Translating gives CASSPLAGGAYNEQFF.

The CDR3 sequence: CASLAGELFF. In DNA, the CDR3 is TGCGCCAGCTTAGCCGGGGAGCTGTTTTTT. This chain joins TRBV10-2 and TRBJ2-2; no clear D. The V gene's germline CDR1 is WSHSY and CDR2 SAAADI. Between the trimmed V and J ends, which lost 8 bases and 6 bases, there was a span of 4 bases. CDR3 length: 10 residues.

This clonotype was found a few times. This chain joins TRBV7-8 and TRBJ1-2; no reliable D call. Trimming shortened V by 5 bases and J by 7 bases, and 17 bases separated the two germline ends. This CDR3 comprises 14 residues. Germline-derived CDR1 and CDR2 are SGHVS and FQNEAQ. CDR3 sequence: CASSLNGGGIGYTF. CDR3 coding DNA: TGTGCCAGCAGCCTAAATGGAGGTGGGATTGGCTACACCTTC.

This clonotype was recorded a few times. The rearrangement links TRBV29-1 to TRBJ1-2, with TRBD1 as a possible D gene (6 bases). The CDR3 is made up of 13 amino acids. V lost 4 bases and J 2 bases, leaving 11 bases between the germline ends. Germline V gene data show CDR1 as SQVTM and CDR2 as ANQGSEA. The CDR3 DNA follows: TGCAGCGTTGTTCGCCAGGGGAACTATGGCTACACCTTC. Its protein is CSVVRQGNYGYTF.

The chain has TRBV4-2 and TRBJ2-5; 10 bases line up with TRBD2. V was clipped by 0 bases and J by 2 bases; unmatched bases: 6. Germline loops: CDR1 LGHNA, CDR2 YNFKEQ. There are 17 residues in the CDR3. DNA for the CDR3: TGTGCCAGCAGCCAAGACGGAGCGGGGGGGCCTCAAGAGACCCAGTACTTC. This translates into CASSQDGAGGPQETQYF.

The rearrangement joins TRBV9 to TRBJ1-5, with 8 nucleotides matching TRBD1. The trim removed 0 bases at V and 0 bases at J, leaving 8 bases unmatched. The CDR3 length is 18 residues. In germline, CDR1 is SGDLS, CDR2 YYNGEE. CDR3 coding DNA: TGTGCCAGCAGCGTAGAGATGGACAGGGCATATAGCAATCAGCCCCAGCATTTT. Protein sequence: CASSVEMDRAYSNQPQHF.

This clonotype was counted a few times. V and J are TRBV2 and TRBJ2-3, with 10 positions matching TRBD2. Germline-derived CDR1 and CDR2 are SNHLY and FYNNEI. The length of the CDR3 is 14 residues. V shed 2 bases and J 7 bases; nucleotides not matched to a gene: 3. Here the CDR3 reads CASSEQRGGYTQYF. Written as DNA, the CDR3 is TGTGCCAGCAGTGAACAGCGGGGGGGTTATACGCAGTATTTT.

This chain connects TRBV7-6 to TRBJ1-4; maybe TRBD1 (6 bases). The CDR3 runs to 14 residues. The V gene lost 2 bases and the J gene lost 8 bases, with 12 bases spanning the gap. The germline gives CDR1 SGHVS, CDR2 FNYEAQ. CDR3 amino acids: CASSLNGGEEKLFF. CDR3 nucleotides: TGTGCCAGCAGCTTAAATGGGGGCGAGGAAAAACTGTTTTTT.

This clonotype was observed a handful of times. This chain links TRBV27 with TRBJ2-7; D may be TRBD1 (5 bases). The CDR3 covers 16 residues. V gave up 4 bases and J gave up 0 bases, with 16 bases separating them. Germline loops: CDR1 MNHEY, CDR2 SMNVEV (reference sequence). The CDR3 loop is CASSSLRGRYSYEQYF. The CDR3 coding sequence is TGTGCCAGCAGTTCCCTTAGGGGCCGATACTCCTACGAGCAGTACTTC.

This clonotype was seen only a few times. The chain has TRBV19 and TRBJ1-1; possibly TRBD1 for D (6 bases). Trimming removed 9 bases from V and 5 bases from J, with 19 bases in between. This CDR3 comprises 14 residues. Germline V CDR1 and CDR2: LNHDA, SQIVND (reference sequence). The CDR3 DNA reads as TGTGCCAGCTCCATCGGGGGGGGCGGTACTGAAGCTTTCTTT. It codes for CASSIGGGGTEAFF.

The chain employs TRBV5-1 and TRBJ2-2; D may be TRBD2 (6 bases). The CDR3 is 16 residues long. The V and J ends lost 4 bases and 7 bases respectively, with 20 bases between them. Germline V lookup: CDR1 SGHRS, CDR2 YFSETQ. The CDR3 loop is CASSQAGSGGDGELFF. CDR3 bases: TGCGCCAGCAGCCAGGCGGGGTCAGGAGGGGACGGGGAGCTGTTTTTT.

As regards this clonotype: One end of the junction is discordant with germline, which a read error may explain. The genes are TRBV6-5 and TRBJ1-4, with 7 bases lining up with TRBD1. The CDR3 extends over 15 amino acids. Germline CDR1 and CDR2: MNHEY and SVGAGI. The DNA for the CDR3 is TGTGCCAGCAGTTGGCAGACAGGGTCTAATGAAAAACTGATTTTT. This encodes CASSWQTGSNEKLIF.

This rearrangement joins TRBV20-1 to TRBJ2-1; TRBD2 matches at 7 bases. Trimming removed 6 bases from V and 0 bases from J; junction bases left unmatched: 8. Germline values: CDR1 DFQATT, CDR2 SNEGSKA (reference sequence). The length of the CDR3 is 15 residues. The CDR3 sequence: CSALGTTYSYNEQFF. The CDR3 coding sequence is TGCAGTGCCCTTGGGACTACCTACTCCTACAATGAGCAGTTCTTC.

The sample holds many counts of this clonotype. The V gene is TRBV10-2, the J gene TRBJ2-1, with 7 bases aligning to TRBD2. Unmatched junction bases numbered 4, after V lost 3 bases and J lost 2 bases. CDR3 length: 15 residues. Germline V gene sequence: CDR1 WSHSY, CDR2 SAAADI. The DNA for the CDR3 is TGCGCCAGCAGTGATGTGCTAGCGGCCTACAATGAGCAGTTCTTC. Translation gives CASSDVLAAYNEQFF.

This clonotype was counted between two and nine times. Mismatch with germline at one junction end may stem from a read error. This chain uses TRBV7-7 with TRBJ2-1, with D possibly being TRBD1 or TRBD2 (6 bases each). Looked up from germline, CDR1 is SSHAT and CDR2 is FNYEAQ (reference sequence). The CDR3 spans 11 residues. The CDR3 nucleotides are TGTGCCAGCAGCTCCGGGGGCATAACAGTCTTC. It is translated as CASSSGGITVF.

The CDR3: CAINSARENYGYTF. CDR3 coding DNA: TGTGCCATCAATAGCGCCAGGGAAAACTATGGCTACACCTTC. The chain combines TRBV10-3 with TRBJ1-2; a weak D match, TRBD1 (5 bases). This CDR3 has 14 residues. V gave up 7 bases and J gave up 2 bases, with 14 bases separating them. Germline V gene data show CDR1 as ENHRY and CDR2 as SYGVKD.

This clonotype was counted only a few times. This sequence joins TRBV4-2 and TRBJ2-3, with unresolved D. Germline V lookup: CDR1 LGHNA, CDR2 YNFKEQ. V was clipped by 5 bases and J by 0 bases, with 12 bases between them. The CDR3 totals 15 residues. CDR3 DNA sequence: TGTGCCAGCAGCGAGCAGACATTTAGCACAGATACGCAGTATTTT. Its protein product is CASSEQTFSTDTQYF.

This clonotype came up a few times. V and J are TRBV3-1 and TRBJ1-2, with D possibly TRBD1 on 5 matching bases. From germline, CDR1 is LGHDT and CDR2 YNNKEL (reference sequence). The V end lost 0 bases, the J end lost 2 bases, and 7 bases lay between the germline ends. The CDR3 is 14 residues long. The CDR3 DNA is TGTGCCAGCAGCCAAGAGGCAGGGAACTATGGCTACACCTTC. Translated, it gives CASSQEAGNYGYTF.